This TCR beta chain was identified during a study of T cell responses to AZD1222 COVID-19 vaccine. V lost 2 bases and J lost 7, with 23 bases in between. The CDR3 runs 17 residues. Germline loops: CDR1 LGHNA, CDR2 YNFKEQ. Here immunoSEQ multiplex PCR was the method, and the copy in TCRdb shows in-frame clones only, minus some. The sample has about 130,000 clones; approximately 83% are singletons. This specimen consisted of peripheral blood, obtained on day 0 of AZD1222 vaccination. The V call is TRBV4-2, the J call TRBJ2-5; tentative D call: TRBD2 (6 bases). The receptor comes from an adult in good health. The CDR3 loop reads CASSQLGTGVGMGTQYF. The CDR3 DNA follows: TGTGCCAGCAGCCAACTCGGTACGGGGGTAGGGATGGGGACCCAGTACTTC.